The 15 T cell receptor beta chains listed next were all sequenced from one sample in a study of blood T cell repertoires in COVID-19. Using immunoSEQ multiplex PCR, the repertoire was profiled, and TCRdb retains in-frame clones only, with some absent. The sample shows tens of thousands of clones, roughly 80% of them seen only once. The sample was peripheral blood. These receptors originate from a man in his sixties with COVID-19, enrolled during active disease.

This chain links TRBV7-7 with TRBJ2-5; 8 bases are shared with TRBD2. Per the germline V gene, CDR1 is SSHAT and CDR2 is FNYEAQ (reference sequence). The V segment lost 5 bases and the J segment 5 bases; nucleotides outside the gene matches: 13. This CDR3 has 16 amino acids. Here the CDR3 DNA reads TGTGCCAGCAGCCCAAGACGGGGGGGATCGGAGGAGACCCAGTACTTC. This codes for CASSPRRGGSEETQYF.

Only a few counts were recorded for this clone. Different DNA sequences within this sample yield the same CDR3. The gene calls are TRBV10-3 and TRBJ2-3; 10 bases agree with TRBD2. With V trimmed by 5 bases and J by 4 bases, 3 bases remained unmatched. In germline, CDR1 is ENHRY, CDR2 SYGVKD. The CDR3 loop spans 14 amino acids. The CDR3 coding sequence is TGTGCCATCAGTCCCGGGACTAGCGCAGATACGCAGTATTTT. Translated: CAISPGTSADTQYF.

This clone occurred once. The chain couples TRBV10-2 to TRBJ2-2, with D possibly being TRBD1 (5 bases). CDR3 length equals 13 residues. CDR1 WSHSY and CDR2 SAAADI come from the germline V gene. Trimming took 6 bases from V and 2 from J, leaving 7 bases between them. Here the CDR3 reads CASRDSNTGELFF. CDR3 coding DNA: TGCGCCAGCAGAGACAGTAACACCGGGGAGCTGTTTTTT.

The chain links TRBV28 to TRBJ1-4; D uncertain. Trimming took 1 base from V and 4 from J, leaving 7 bases between them. The germline gives CDR1 MDHEN, CDR2 SYDVKM. This CDR3 spans 14 amino acids. The CDR3: CASSLYQVNEKLFF. CDR3 DNA sequence: TGTGCCAGCAGTTTATACCAGGTTAATGAAAAACTGTTTTTT.

This clone was seen more than once but under ten times. The chain links TRBV3-1 (or the pseudogene TRBV3-2) to TRBJ1-1; D is perhaps TRBD1 (5 bases). Looked up from germline, CDR1 is LGHDT and CDR2 is YNNKEL (reference sequence). There are 13 residues in the CDR3. Trimming took off 0 bases at V and 11 bases at J, with 13 bases between the two ends. The CDR3 loop reads CASSQDGGAPAFF. CDR3 DNA: TGTGCCAGCAGCCAAGATGGAGGGGCCCCGGCTTTCTTT.

This clone was seen a few times. The chain couples TRBV19 to TRBJ2-3, with 10 positions matching TRBD2. V was clipped by 5 bases and J by 3 bases; unmatched bases: 11. Germline CDR1 LNHDA, CDR2 SQIVND (reference sequence). This CDR3 comprises 17 residues. CDR3: CASSAETAGGLTDTQYF. As DNA, the CDR3 is TGTGCCAGTAGTGCCGAAACAGCGGGAGGGTTAACAGATACGCAGTATTTT.

J is TRBJ2-3 and V is TRBV30; TRBD2 agrees at 7 bases. CDR1 and CDR2 (germline): GTSNPN, SVGIG (reference sequence). The CDR3 is 15 amino acids. J lost 3 bases, V lost 0 bases, and 6 bases had no gene match. As DNA, the CDR3 is TGTGCCTGGAGTGTAGGGCGGGAGATAACAGATACGCAGTATTTT. It is translated as CAWSVGREITDTQYF. Variable domain in full (rest from reference TRBV30 and TRBJ2-3): SQTIHQWPATLVQPVGSPLSLECTVEGTSNPNLYWYRQAAGRGLQLLFYSVGIGQISSEVPQNLSASRPQDRQFILSSKKLLLSDSGFYLCAWSVGREITDTQYFGPGTRLTVL.

V is TRBV30 and J is TRBJ2-2; TRBD1 might be the D (6 bases). The V and J ends lost 3 bases and 6 bases respectively, with 14 bases between them. This CDR3 is built from 14 residues. In germline, CDR1 is GTSNPN, CDR2 SVGIG (reference sequence). The CDR3 DNA reads TGTGCCTGGAGGGTTACAGGGTATGCCGGGGAGCTGTTTTTT. This sequence encodes CAWRVTGYAGELFF.

This clone showed up just a few times. The J gene is TRBJ1-1, the V gene TRBV5-6, with D hard to call. This CDR3 spans 14 amino acids. Looked up from germline, CDR1 is SGHDT and CDR2 is YYEEEE. V gave up 0 bases and J gave up 1 base, with 7 bases separating them. CDR3 protein: CASSLGGRNTEAFF. CDR3 coding DNA: TGTGCCAGCAGCTTGGGAGGGAGGAACACTGAAGCTTTCTTT.

In this sample, this clone turned up a few times. The V gene is TRBV2, the J gene TRBJ2-7, with D possibly being TRBD2 (6 bases). Germline loops: CDR1 SNHLY, CDR2 FYNNEI. V was shortened by 7 bases and J by 0 bases, with 16 bases between the two germline ends. This CDR3 region has 15 residues. The CDR3 here is CASTNSLALSYEQYF. The CDR3 DNA reads as TGTGCCAGCACCAACTCCCTAGCGCTCTCCTACGAGCAGTACTTC. Full variable domain (missing parts from reference TRBV2 and TRBJ2-7): EPEVTQTPSHQVTQMGQEVILRCVPISNHLYFYWYRQILGQKVEFLVSFYNNEISEKSEIFDDQFSVERPDGSNFTLKIRSTKLEDSAMYFCASTNSLALSYEQYFGPGTRLTVT.

This chain uses TRBV11-3 with TRBJ2-5; 9 nucleotides match TRBD1. CDR1 is SGHNT, CDR2 YENEEA, per germline. Trimming cost V 5 bases and J 7 bases; bases outside gene matches: 5. This CDR3 is built from 13 residues. CDR3 in DNA: TGTGCCAGCAGCCAAACAGGGGGCGCGACCCAGTACTTC. This encodes CASSQTGGATQYF.

The CDR3 region is CASSGPGVNTEAFF. CDR3 sequence (DNA): TGTGCCAGCAGCGGACCAGGGGTTAACACTGAAGCTTTCTTT. V usage is TRBV27 and J usage is TRBJ1-1; D possibly corresponds to TRBD1 (6 bases). V lost 6 bases and J 2 bases, leaving 13 bases between the germline ends. The germline CDR1 and CDR2 sequences are MNHEY and SMNVEV (reference sequence). This CDR3 spans 14 amino acids.

A few counts support this clone. V is TRBV7-2 and J is TRBJ2-2, with D possibly being TRBD2 (5 bases). The CDR3 contains 13 residues. Germline assignment: CDR1 SGHTA and CDR2 FQGNSA. Deletions cut 4 bases from V and 5 bases from J, with 8 bases between. The CDR3 is CASSSEVTGELFF. CDR3 DNA: TGTGCCAGCAGCTCGGAGGTAACCGGGGAGCTGTTTTTT.

V usage is TRBV11-2 and J usage is TRBJ2-3, with 8 bases that match TRBD2. Germline values: CDR1 SGHAT, CDR2 FQNNGV. The CDR3 consists of 13 residues. Trimming cost V 3 bases and J 15 bases; bases outside gene matches: 11. As DNA, the CDR3 is TGTGCCAGCAGCTTGGAGGAGCGGGAGCGGAATTATTTT. It is translated as CASSLEERERNYF. Full variable domain (remainder filled in from reference TRBV11-2 and TRBJ2-3): EAGVAQSPRYKIIEKRQSVAFWCNPISGHATLYWYQQILGQGPKLLIQFQNNGVVDDSQLPKDRFSAERLKGVDSTLKIQPAKLEDSAVYLCASSLEERERNYFGPGTRLTVL.

A word on this clone: The same CDR3 is also encoded by other DNA sequences in this sample. The genes are TRBV3-1 (or the pseudogene TRBV3-2) and TRBJ1-1; 7 nucleotides match TRBD1. The V segment lost 4 bases and the J segment 1 base; nucleotides outside the gene matches: 3. CDR3 size: 14 residues. In germline, CDR1 is LGHDT, CDR2 YNNKEL (reference sequence). CDR3 DNA: TGTGCCAGCAGCCTAGGGACAGCGAACACTGAAGCTTTCTTT. Residues: CASSLGTANTEAFF.